These 32 T cell receptor beta chains originate from one sample sequenced in a study of T cell responses to AZD1222 COVID-19 vaccine. Generated by immunoSEQ multiplex PCR, the TCRdb table keeps only in-frame clones and is missing some. The table shows some 280,000 clones, with roughly 93% occurring only once. The specimen comprised peripheral blood, sampled 28 days after the second AZD1222 dose. Source of these receptors: an adult who received the AZD1222 COVID-19 vaccine.

The chain joins TRBV18 to TRBJ1-2, with no clear D. Germline values: CDR1 KGHSH, CDR2 LQKENI. Between the trimmed V and J ends, which lost 4 bases and 6 bases, there was a span of 21 bases. This CDR3 contains 16 residues. The CDR3 DNA reads TGTGCCAGCTCACTGCAACAGACTACATCCCCCCATGGCTACACCTTC. It is translated as CASSLQQTTSPHGYTF.

The CDR3 nucleotides are TGCAGTGCTAGTTTCACCTACGAGCAGTACTTC. Amino acid sequence: CSASFTYEQYF. The chain carries TRBV20-1 and TRBJ2-7; D call uncertain. V was clipped by 3 bases and J by 2 bases, with 5 bases between them. Germline CDR1 DFQATT, CDR2 SNEGSKA (reference sequence). This CDR3 spans 11 amino acids.

The count of this clone is one. V gene TRBV5-1 combines with J gene TRBJ1-2, with 7 bases lining up with TRBD1. The ends lost 2 bases at V and 0 bases at J; junction bases unmatched: 4. The CDR3 loop spans 15 amino acids. Germline V lookup: CDR1 SGHRS, CDR2 YFSETQ. The CDR3, as DNA: TGCGCCAGCAGCTTTGGGGGGACAGCTAACTATGGCTACACCTTC. Translated, it gives CASSFGGTANYGYTF.

V gene TRBV5-1 combines with J gene TRBJ1-3, with a possible D match to TRBD1 (5 bases). Germline V gene data show CDR1 as SGHRS and CDR2 as YFSETQ. There are 14 residues in the CDR3. Trimming pared 4 bases from V and 1 base from J, leaving 9 bases between. CDR3 region: CASSPWGSGNTIYF. In DNA form, the CDR3 reads TGCGCCAGCAGCCCTTGGGGGTCTGGAAACACCATATATTTT.

V gene TRBV7-9 combines with J gene TRBJ1-6; D unclear. This CDR3 has 13 residues. Trimming left V 5 bases short and J 16 bases short, with 18 bases between. The V gene's germline CDR1 is SEHNR and CDR2 FQNEAQ (reference sequence). The CDR3 is CASSPRRPAKLHF. The CDR3 nucleotides read TGTGCCAGCAGCCCGCGGAGACCGGCAAAGCTCCACTTT.

This chain links TRBV4-1 with TRBJ1-1; no clear D. Per germline, CDR1 MGHRA and CDR2 YSYEKL. The CDR3 runs 16 residues. V was cut by 4 bases and J by 2 bases, with 17 bases left in between. CDR3 protein: CASSRSFGRENTEAFF. In DNA, the CDR3 is TGCGCCAGCAGCCGATCCTTTGGACGGGAAAACACTGAAGCTTTCTTT.

This chain uses TRBV6-5 with TRBJ2-7, with 8 bases identical to TRBD2. The CDR3 length is 15 residues. The ends lost 8 bases at V and 3 bases at J; junction bases unmatched: 12. Per germline, CDR1 MNHEY and CDR2 SVGAGI. The CDR3 DNA reads as TGTGCCAGCCGATTGTGGAGCGGGAGTGGCTACGAGCAGTACTTC. Protein: CASRLWSGSGYEQYF.

This clone was observed a few times. The chain links TRBV19 to TRBJ1-6; D is ambiguous. The CDR3 has 13 amino acids. Germline V gene data show CDR1 as LNHDA and CDR2 as SQIVND (reference sequence). V dropped 4 bases and J dropped 10 bases, with 11 bases sitting between them. DNA for the CDR3: TGTGCCAGTAGTACCGGCGGAGGGTCACCCCTCCACTTT. Its protein is CASSTGGGSPLHF.

The V and J genes are TRBV7-8 and TRBJ1-1, with D possibly matching TRBD1 (6 bases). CDR1 SGHVS and CDR2 FQNEAQ come from the germline V gene. The V end lost 1 base, the J end lost 1 base, and 10 bases lay between the germline ends. The CDR3 loop spans 15 amino acids. The CDR3 is CASSLGSGENTEAFF. Here the CDR3 DNA reads TGTGCCAGCAGCTTAGGCTCAGGGGAGAACACTGAAGCTTTCTTT. Together with reference TRBV7-8 and TRBJ1-1, the CDR3 gives the full variable domain: GAGVSQSPRYKVAKRGQDVALRCDPISGHVSLFWYQQALGQGPEFLTYFQNEAQLDKSGLPSDRFFAERPEGSVSTLKIQRTQQEDSAVYLCASSLGSGENTEAFFGQGTRLTVV.

The V and J genes are TRBV11-2 and TRBJ1-1, with D unclear. Germline assignment: CDR1 SGHAT and CDR2 FQNNGV. The CDR3 spans 14 residues. V lost 7 bases to trimming and J lost 5 bases, with 17 bases between them. CDR3 DNA: TGTGCCAGCACTACCGGGGTGGGAGGGACTGAAGCTTTCTTT. Its translation: CASTTGVGGTEAFF.

This rearrangement joins TRBV29-1 to TRBJ2-5; TRBD2 matches at 10 bases. The CDR3 loop spans 13 amino acids. Per the germline V gene, CDR1 is SQVTM and CDR2 is ANQGSEA. After removal of 4 bases from V and 6 bases from J, the junction contained 5 bases not matched to a gene. The CDR3, as DNA: TGCAGCGTTGCGGCTAGCGGGAGACAGACCCAGTACTTC. Its translation is CSVAASGRQTQYF.

This chain uses TRBV7-9 with TRBJ1-2; 7 nucleotides match TRBD1. Trimming took 4 bases from V and 1 from J; bases not matched to a gene: 3. The CDR3 spans 14 residues. Germline CDR1 SEHNR, CDR2 FQNEAQ (reference sequence). The CDR3 region has the DNA TGTGCCAGCAGCTCGGGACAGAATAACTATGGCTACACCTTC. Translated: CASSSGQNNYGYTF.

The gene calls are TRBV2 and TRBJ1-5; D is unclear. CDR1 is SNHLY and CDR2 is FYNNEI in the germline V gene. The CDR3 covers 15 residues. The V end lost 6 bases, the J end lost 1 base, and 13 bases lay between the germline ends. CDR3 DNA: TGTGCCAGCAGCCCCCGAGGGAACAGCAATCAGCCCCAGCATTTT. Translation gives CASSPRGNSNQPQHF.

The V gene is TRBV9, the J gene TRBJ2-1; D is possibly TRBD1 or TRBD2 (5 bases each). The CDR3 has 16 residues. CDR1 and CDR2 (germline): SGDLS, YYNGEE. Trimming cost V 4 bases and J 2 bases, with 16 bases left between them. The CDR3 region is CASSQTGTVTYNEQFF. CDR3 in DNA: TGTGCCAGCAGCCAGACCGGGACGGTAACCTACAATGAGCAGTTCTTC.

The rearrangement uses TRBV27 and TRBJ1-3; D perhaps matches TRBD1 (6 bases). Germline CDR1 is MNHEY and CDR2 is SMNVEV (reference sequence). The length of the CDR3 is 14 residues. Trimming shortened V by 5 bases and J by 2 bases, and 10 bases separated the two germline ends. The CDR3 loop reads CASSLAGAGNTIYF. The CDR3, as DNA: TGTGCCAGCAGTCTCGCAGGGGCTGGAAACACCATATATTTT.

V gene TRBV6-5 combines with J gene TRBJ1-1; 7 positions match TRBD1. Trimming cost V 6 bases and J 10 bases; bases outside gene matches: 14. This CDR3 spans 14 amino acids. CDR1 is MNHEY and CDR2 is SVGAGI in the germline V gene. The DNA of the CDR3 is TGTGCCAGCAGCGCGGGACAGACTGTTTCGGGAGCTTTCTTT. It yields the protein CASSAGQTVSGAFF.

This clone was seen just once. The chain carries TRBV6-2 or TRBV6-3 and TRBJ2-1, with D perhaps TRBD2 (6 bases). Germline CDR1 MNHEY, CDR2 SVGEGT. V lost 6 bases and J 0 bases, leaving 15 bases between the germline ends. The CDR3 extends over 16 amino acids. This CDR3 is CASSLRDLSSYNEQFF. The CDR3 nucleotides are TGTGCCAGCAGCCTCCGGGACTTAAGCTCCTACAATGAGCAGTTCTTC.

This chain joins TRBV5-5 and TRBJ1-1; unclear D gene. V gave up 1 base and J gave up 1 base, with 11 bases separating them. Germline CDR1 is SGHKS and CDR2 is YYEKEE (reference sequence). This CDR3 region has 15 residues. The CDR3 DNA reads TGTGCCAGCAGCTTGATAGGTTCGGCGAACACTGAAGCTTTCTTT. Translating it yields CASSLIGSANTEAFF.

The chain carries TRBV4-2 and TRBJ2-7; 12 bases are a match to TRBD2. V was pared by 4 bases and J by 3 bases, with 4 bases of the junction left unmatched. Per germline, CDR1 LGHNA and CDR2 YNFKEQ. The CDR3 has 15 residues. This CDR3 reads CASSPRTSGNYEQYF. CDR3 nucleotide sequence: TGTGCCAGCAGCCCGAGGACTAGCGGGAACTACGAGCAGTACTTC.

The rearrangement joins TRBV10-2 to TRBJ1-1; 9 bases are a match to TRBD1. Germline lookup yields CDR1 WSHSY and CDR2 SAAADI. V lost 5 bases to trimming and J lost 4 bases; unmatched junction nucleotides: 5. There are 14 residues in the CDR3. CDR3 sequence: CASSSNRGPTEAFF. Here the CDR3 DNA reads TGCGCCAGCAGTTCTAACAGGGGGCCCACTGAAGCTTTCTTT.

The table lists this clone with a few counts. The chain employs TRBV28 and TRBJ1-2; TRBD1 might be the D (6 bases). Germline lookup yields CDR1 MDHEN and CDR2 SYDVKM. V was trimmed by 7 bases and J by 0 bases, leaving 15 bases between them. This CDR3 comprises 15 residues. The CDR3, as DNA: TGTGCCAGCACCTCATTCGGGACATCTAACTATGGCTACACCTTC. It specifies CASTSFGTSNYGYTF.

This clone was seen only once. V gene TRBV7-2 combines with J gene TRBJ2-5; D is unresolved. Germline CDR1 and CDR2: SGHTA and FQGNSA. The CDR3 extends over 11 amino acids. With 6 bases removed from V and 2 bases from J, the gap between germline ends came to 4 bases. CDR3 nucleotide sequence: TGTGCCAGCAGACAACAAGAGACCCAGTACTTC. Translated: CASRQQETQYF.

V usage is TRBV7-2 and J usage is TRBJ2-6; 8 positions match TRBD1. The V gene end was trimmed by 1 base and the J gene end by 1 base; junction bases not matched to a gene: 6. Germline lookup yields CDR1 SGHTA and CDR2 FQGNSA. The CDR3 runs to 18 residues. CDR3 nucleotide sequence: TGTGCCAGCAGCTTAGGAGACAGGGGCCGGTCTGGGGCCAACGTCCTGACTTTC. Encoded protein: CASSLGDRGRSGANVLTF.

The J gene is TRBJ1-1, the V gene TRBV30, with no clear D. CDR1 is GTSNPN, CDR2 SVGIG, per germline (reference sequence). Trimming shortened V by 0 bases and J by 0 bases, and 14 bases separated the two germline ends. The CDR3 contains 16 residues. DNA of the CDR3: TGTGCCTGGAGTGTAGGTTGGCCAGAAATGAACACTGAAGCTTTCTTT. Translation gives CAWSVGWPEMNTEAFF.

This chain links TRBV5-1 with TRBJ2-1; the D gene is possibly TRBD2 (6 bases). Germline V lookup: CDR1 SGHRS, CDR2 YFSETQ. The V and J ends lost 0 bases and 3 bases respectively, with 10 bases between them. The CDR3 has 15 residues. The CDR3 loop reads CASSLASGVYNEQFF. The CDR3 DNA follows: TGCGCCAGCAGCTTGGCCTCGGGGGTCTACAATGAGCAGTTCTTC. Full variable domain (missing parts from reference TRBV5-1 and TRBJ2-1): KAGVTQTPRYLIKTRGQQVTLSCSPISGHRSVSWYQQTPGQGLQFLFEYFSETQRNKGNFPGRFSGRQFSNSRSEMNVSTLELGDSALYLCASSLASGVYNEQFFGPGTRLTVL.

V and J are TRBV21-1 and TRBJ1-3; the listed D gene, TRBD1, was not tested against the DNA. TRBV21-1 is a recognized pseudogene. This CDR3 is 14 amino acids long. In DNA, the CDR3 is TGTGCCCCCCGGGACAGGGGGCTAGGAAACACCATATATTTT. Amino acids: CAPRDRGLGNTIYF.

The rearrangement links TRBV3-1 (or the pseudogene TRBV3-2) to TRBJ2-7; D perhaps matches TRBD2 (5 bases). The CDR3 runs to 13 residues. Germline V gene sequence: CDR1 LGHDT, CDR2 YNNKEL (reference sequence). Trimming took off 4 bases at V and 3 bases at J, with 10 bases between the two ends. Here the CDR3 reads CASSLGVIYEQYF. In nucleotides, the CDR3 is TGTGCCAGCAGCCTCGGGGTAATCTACGAGCAGTACTTC.

The rearrangement links TRBV19 to TRBJ1-3; D unclear. V lost 2 bases, J lost 0 bases, and 5 bases lay in between. Germline CDR1 and CDR2: LNHDA and SQIVND (reference sequence). The length of the CDR3 is 14 residues. CDR3 protein: CASSIKGSGNTIYF. CDR3 nucleotides: TGTGCCAGTAGTATAAAAGGCTCTGGAAACACCATATATTTT.

Only one count was recorded for this clone. The rearrangement joins TRBV5-1 to TRBJ1-1, with a weak D call TRBD1 (5 bases). This CDR3 is built from 16 residues. Germline CDR1 reads SGHRS; CDR2 reads YFSETQ. V was trimmed by 4 bases and J by 1 base, leaving 17 bases between them. The CDR3 bases are TGCGCCAGCAGCCCCCTCGGGGCCCGGGGGAACACTGAAGCTTTCTTT. This encodes CASSPLGARGNTEAFF.

The chain couples TRBV28 to TRBJ1-5; D ambiguous. The CDR3 runs to 15 residues. The germline V gene has CDR1 MDHEN and CDR2 SYDVKM. With 6 bases removed from V and 2 bases from J, the gap between germline ends came to 14 bases. The CDR3 protein is CASRVPTAGNQPQHF. The CDR3 bases are TGTGCCAGCAGGGTCCCGACGGCCGGCAATCAGCCCCAGCATTTT.

The chain joins TRBV4-3 to TRBJ2-7; 7 nucleotides match TRBD1. The CDR3 spans 16 residues. V was pared by 1 base and J by 4 bases, with 10 bases of the junction left unmatched. The germline V gene encodes CDR1 LGHNA and CDR2 YSLEER. The chain's CDR3 is CASSQGGFHRGYEQYF. The CDR3 DNA is TGCGCCAGCAGCCAAGGGGGCTTCCACAGGGGTTACGAGCAGTACTTC.

J is TRBJ1-4 and V is TRBV2, with 10 bases matching TRBD1. V gave up 7 bases and J gave up 8 bases; unmatched junction bases: 4. Germline values: CDR1 SNHLY, CDR2 FYNNEI. This CDR3 is built from 13 residues. Here the CDR3 reads CASKGTGAEKLFF. CDR3 DNA sequence: TGTGCCAGCAAGGGGACAGGGGCGGAAAAACTGTTTTTT.